This entry lists 7 T cell receptor beta chains sequenced from one sample in a study of blood T cell repertoires in COVID-19. The protocol was immunoSEQ multiplex PCR, while the TCRdb copy is restricted to in-frame clones and leaves out a portion. Of tens of thousands of clones listed, around 84% are singletons. Sequencing was done on a sample of peripheral blood. The receptors were gathered from a human donor in a cohort sampled during active or convalescent COVID-19.

The J gene is TRBJ2-1, the V gene TRBV19, with D perhaps TRBD1 (5 bases). This CDR3 comprises 15 residues. Germline V gene lookup returns CDR1 LNHDA and CDR2 SQIVND (reference sequence). Trimming took 5 bases from V and 1 from J, leaving 12 bases between them. In DNA, the CDR3 is TGTGCCAGTAGTTGGACATCCCCATCCTACAATGAGCAGTTCTTC. Translated: CASSWTSPSYNEQFF.

The chain is built from TRBV7-9 and TRBJ1-3; 7 positions match TRBD1. The germline V gene encodes CDR1 SEHNR and CDR2 FQNEAQ (reference sequence). After removal of 2 bases from V and 0 bases from J, the junction contained 7 bases not matched to a gene. CDR3 length: 17 residues. This CDR3 reads CASSLQPGQYSGNTIYF. DNA of the CDR3: TGTGCCAGCAGCTTACAACCGGGACAGTACTCTGGAAACACCATATATTTT. Full variable domain (remainder filled in from reference TRBV7-9 and TRBJ1-3): DTGVSQNPRHKITKRGQNVTFRCDPISEHNRLYWYRQTLGQGPEFLTYFQNEAQLEKSRLLSDRFSAERPKGSFSTLEIQRTEQGDSAMYLCASSLQPGQYSGNTIYFGEGSWLTVV.

V usage is TRBV15 and J usage is TRBJ1-2; 7 positions agree with TRBD1. The CDR3 runs 15 residues. Germline V gene lookup returns CDR1 LNHNV and CDR2 YYDKDF (reference sequence). The V and J ends lost 2 bases and 2 bases, in that order; junction bases with no gene match: 5. The CDR3 protein is CATSRPAGGNYGYTF. DNA of the CDR3: TGTGCCACCAGCAGACCCGCAGGGGGGAACTATGGCTACACCTTC.

The chain employs TRBV7-2 and TRBJ2-3, with 7 bases lining up with TRBD2. Per the germline V gene, CDR1 is SGHTA and CDR2 is FQGNSA. V lost 1 base and J lost 0; bases outside the gene matches: 7. The CDR3 covers 17 residues. CDR3 sequence (DNA): TGTGCCAGCAGCTTAGGAGGCGGGAGATCTAGCACAGATACGCAGTATTTT. Its translation is CASSLGGGRSSTDTQYF. The complete variable domain, with remaining parts taken from reference TRBV7-2 and TRBJ2-3, reads GAGVSQSPSNKVTEKGKDVELRCDPISGHTALYWYRQSLGQGLEFLIYFQGNSAPDKSGLPSDRFSAERTGGSVSTLTIQRTQQEDSAVYLCASSLGGGRSSTDTQYFGPGTRLTVL.

This clone was found a few times. The chain couples TRBV6-5 to TRBJ2-7; 11 nucleotides match TRBD1. CDR1 and CDR2 from the germline V gene are MNHEY and SVGAGI. This CDR3 region has 15 residues. V lost 1 base, J lost 6 bases, and 5 bases stayed unmatched. The chain's CDR3 is CASSYWGQGDVEQYF. The DNA for the CDR3 is TGTGCCAGCAGTTACTGGGGACAGGGGGACGTCGAGCAGTACTTC.

The CDR3 here is CASSVLLAGGWGDTQYF. The CDR3 nucleotides are TGTGCCAGCAGCGTACTTCTAGCGGGGGGATGGGGAGATACGCAGTATTTT. The genes are TRBV9 and TRBJ2-3, with 11 positions matching TRBD2. CDR3 size: 17 residues. Germline V gene sequence: CDR1 SGDLS, CDR2 YYNGEE. V shed 1 base, J shed 5 bases, and the junction held 9 bases outside the gene matches. The full variable domain, rest sourced from reference TRBV9 and TRBJ2-3, is DSGVTQTPKHLITATGQRVTLRCSPRSGDLSVYWYQQSLDQGLQFLIQYYNGEERAKGNILERFSAQQFPDLHSELNLSSLELGDSALYFCASSVLLAGGWGDTQYFGPGTRLTVL.

The chain links TRBV19 to TRBJ2-1; 10 nucleotides match TRBD1. Germline V gene data show CDR1 as LNHDA and CDR2 as SQIVND (reference sequence). This CDR3 has 15 residues. V shed 6 bases, J shed 7 bases, and the junction held 9 bases outside the gene matches. CDR3 nucleotides: TGTGCCAGTAGCCTAGGGACAGGGGAGTTTAATGAGCAGTTCTTC. It encodes CASSLGTGEFNEQFF.